This record concerns one TCR beta chain sequence. Each cDNA molecule carried a unique molecular identifier. TCRdb passed the 5' RACE reads through MiXCR, listing each CDR3 protein once. The table lists 55,000 to 65,000 distinct CDR3 sequences, more than 13% of them singletons. The source of the sample is a study of early T cells in non-severe SARS-CoV-2 infection. This CDR3 contains 14 residues. The ends lost 3 bases at V and 3 bases at J; junction bases unmatched: 2. CDR1 and CDR2 from the germline V gene are WNHNN and SYGVQD (reference sequence). This chain connects TRBV10-1 to TRBJ2-7; TRBD1 matches at 10 bases. Material: whole blood, obtained at baseline. This sequence originates from an adult who was a healthcare worker with PCR-confirmed SARS-CoV-2 infection or an uninfected control (not recorded which). DNA of the CDR3: TGCGCCAGCAGTGAAGGGACAGGGGACTACGAGCAGTACTTC. Translating it yields CASSEGTGDYEQYF.